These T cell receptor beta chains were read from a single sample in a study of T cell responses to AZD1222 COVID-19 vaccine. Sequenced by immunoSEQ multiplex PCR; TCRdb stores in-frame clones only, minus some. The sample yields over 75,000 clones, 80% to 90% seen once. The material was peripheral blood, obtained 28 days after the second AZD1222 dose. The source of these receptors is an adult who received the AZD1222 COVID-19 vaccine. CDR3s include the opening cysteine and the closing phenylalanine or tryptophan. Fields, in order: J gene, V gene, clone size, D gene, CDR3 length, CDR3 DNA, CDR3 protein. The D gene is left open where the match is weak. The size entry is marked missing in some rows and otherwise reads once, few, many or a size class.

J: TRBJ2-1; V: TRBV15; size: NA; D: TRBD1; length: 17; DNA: TGTGCCACCAGCAGGAGGGGGACAGGGAGCTCCTACAATGAGCAGTTCTTC; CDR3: CATSRRGTGSSYNEQFF
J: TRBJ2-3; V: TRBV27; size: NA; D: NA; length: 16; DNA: TGTGCCAGCAGTCCCAGACAGCGAAGAGCCACAGATACGCAGTATTTT; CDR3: CASSPRQRRATDTQYF
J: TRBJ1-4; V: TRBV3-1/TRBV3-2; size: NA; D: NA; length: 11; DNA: TGTGCCAGCAGCCAAGGGGGAAAACTGTTTTTT; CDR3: CASSQGGKLFF
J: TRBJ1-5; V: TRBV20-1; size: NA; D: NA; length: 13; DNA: TGCAGTGCTAGTCCAGGTCAGGATCAGCCCCAGCATTTT; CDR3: CSASPGQDQPQHF
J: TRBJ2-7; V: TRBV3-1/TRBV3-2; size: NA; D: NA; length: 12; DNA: TGTGCCAGCAGCCCCAGCTCCTACGAGCAGTACTTC; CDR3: CASSPSSYEQYF
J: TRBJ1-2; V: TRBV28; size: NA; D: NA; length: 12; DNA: TGTGCCAGCGGACGACTTAACTATGGCTACACCTTC; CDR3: CASGRLNYGYTF
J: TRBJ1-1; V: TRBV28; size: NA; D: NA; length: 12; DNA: TGTGCCAGCAGTTTAATGGTCACTGAAGCTTTCTTT; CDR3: CASSLMVTEAFF
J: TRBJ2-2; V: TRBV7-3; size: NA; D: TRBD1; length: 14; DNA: TGTGCCAGCAGTTTACAGGGGGCGATCGGGGAGCTGTTTTTT; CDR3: CASSLQGAIGELFF
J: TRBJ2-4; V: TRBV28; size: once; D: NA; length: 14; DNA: TGTGCCAGCAGGCCGTCCGGGGGGCAGGGCATTCAGTACTTC; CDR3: CASRPSGGQGIQYF
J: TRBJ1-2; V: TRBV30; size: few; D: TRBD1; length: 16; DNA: TGTGCCTTATCACGGTCCAGGGGGTGGGTTAACTATGGCTACACCTTC; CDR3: CALSRSRGWVNYGYTF
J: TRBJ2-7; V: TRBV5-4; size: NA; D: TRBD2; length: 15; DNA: TGTGCCAGCAGCGGAGACGGGACTAGCGGATACGAGCAGTACTTC; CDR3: CASSGDGTSGYEQYF
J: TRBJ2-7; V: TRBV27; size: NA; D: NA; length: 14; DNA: TGTGCCAGCAGTTTATCGCCAGGGACCTACGAGCAGTACTTC; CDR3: CASSLSPGTYEQYF
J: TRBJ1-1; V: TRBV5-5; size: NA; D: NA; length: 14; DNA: TGTGCCAGCAGCCTGAGGGTTGAGGGCACTGAAGCTTTCTTT; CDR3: CASSLRVEGTEAFF
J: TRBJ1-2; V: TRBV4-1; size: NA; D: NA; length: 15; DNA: TGCGCCAGCAGCCAAGAGGCCAGGATTACTTATGGCTACACCTTC; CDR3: CASSQEARITYGYTF
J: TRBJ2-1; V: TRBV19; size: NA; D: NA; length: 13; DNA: TGTGCCAGTAGCCAGGGATACTACAATGAGCAGTTCTTC; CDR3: CASSQGYYNEQFF
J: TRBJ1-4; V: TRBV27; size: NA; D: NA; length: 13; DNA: TGTGCCAGCAGTTTTCCGGGGGCTGAAAAACTGTTTTTT; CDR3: CASSFPGAEKLFF
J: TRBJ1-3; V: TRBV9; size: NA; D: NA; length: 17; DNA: TGTGCCAGCAGCGTAGCCCCAGATGGCTTCTCTGGAAACACCATATATTTT; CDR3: CASSVAPDGFSGNTIYF
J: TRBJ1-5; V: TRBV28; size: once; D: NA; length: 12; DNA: TGTGCCAGCAGGAATAGCAATCAGCCCCAGCATTTT; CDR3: CASRNSNQPQHF
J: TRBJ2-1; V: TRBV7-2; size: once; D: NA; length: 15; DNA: TGTGCCAGCAGCTTAAATAGCCAACCCTACAATGAGCAGTTCTTC; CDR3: CASSLNSQPYNEQFF
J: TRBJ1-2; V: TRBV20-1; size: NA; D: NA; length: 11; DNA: TGCAGTGCGACGGACAGCTATGGCTACACCTTC; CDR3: CSATDSYGYTF
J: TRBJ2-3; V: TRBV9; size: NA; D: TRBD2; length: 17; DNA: TGTGCCAGCAGCGTAGGGGGACTAGCGGGAGTGACAGATACGCAGTATTTT; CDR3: CASSVGGLAGVTDTQYF
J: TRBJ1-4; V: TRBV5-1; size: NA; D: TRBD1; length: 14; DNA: TGCGCCAGCAGCTTTGGACAGGAGAATGAAAAACTGTTTTTT; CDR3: CASSFGQENEKLFF
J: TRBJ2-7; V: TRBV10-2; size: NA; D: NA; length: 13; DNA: TGCGCCAGCTCGGCGAAGAGCTCCTACGAGCAGTACTTC; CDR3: CASSAKSSYEQYF
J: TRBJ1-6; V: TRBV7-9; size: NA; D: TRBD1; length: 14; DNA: TGTGCCAGCAGCTCGACAGGGAAAAATTCACCCCTCCACTTT; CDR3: CASSSTGKNSPLHF
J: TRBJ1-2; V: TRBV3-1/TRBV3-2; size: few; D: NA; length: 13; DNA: TGTGCCAGCAGCCCTTCGACCAGGGATGGCTACACCTTC; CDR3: CASSPSTRDGYTF
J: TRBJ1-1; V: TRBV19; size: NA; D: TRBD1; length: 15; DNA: TGTGCCAGTAGTATCTTGGGACAGGGGTTGTTTAAGGCTTTCTTT; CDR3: CASSILGQGLFKAFF
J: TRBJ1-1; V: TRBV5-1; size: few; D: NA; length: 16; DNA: TGCGCCAGCAGCTTGGGGGGCCCATACCCCGACACTGAAGCTTTCTTT; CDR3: CASSLGGPYPDTEAFF
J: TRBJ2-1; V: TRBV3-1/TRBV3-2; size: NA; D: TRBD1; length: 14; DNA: TGTGCCAGCAGCCCGGGACAGGGGAGGAATGAGCAGTTCTTC; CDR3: CASSPGQGRNEQFF
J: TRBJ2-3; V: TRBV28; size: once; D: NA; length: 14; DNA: TGTGCCAGCAGTTTAACGGCTAACACAGATACGCAGTATTTT; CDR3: CASSLTANTDTQYF
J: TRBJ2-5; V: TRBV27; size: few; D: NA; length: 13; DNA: TGTGCCAGCAGGCCTGGGGGGTTAGAGACCCAGTACTTC; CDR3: CASRPGGLETQYF
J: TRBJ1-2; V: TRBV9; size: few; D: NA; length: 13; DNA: TGTGCCAGCAGCGTAGACGGGGTCTATGGCTACACCTTC; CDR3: CASSVDGVYGYTF
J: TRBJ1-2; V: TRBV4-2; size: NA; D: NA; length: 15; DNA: TGTGCCAGCAGCCCGGGGGCGGGGCCTAACTATGGCTACACCTTC; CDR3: CASSPGAGPNYGYTF
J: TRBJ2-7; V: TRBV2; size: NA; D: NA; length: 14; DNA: TGTGCCAGCAGTGAAAGTCTAACCGCCTACGAGCAGTACTTC; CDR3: CASSESLTAYEQYF
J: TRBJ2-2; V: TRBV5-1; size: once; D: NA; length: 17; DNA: TGCGCCAGCAGCTTGGACCCATTTCGGGACTACACCGGGGAGCTGTTTTTT; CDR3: CASSLDPFRDYTGELFF
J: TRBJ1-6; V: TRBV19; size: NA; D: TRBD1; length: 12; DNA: TGTGCCTCCAGGGACAGAGATTCACCCCTCCACTTT; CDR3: CASRDRDSPLHF
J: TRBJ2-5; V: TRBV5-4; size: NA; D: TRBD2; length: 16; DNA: TGTGCCAGCAACCATCGGGAGCTAGCGGGAGGAGAGACCCAGTACTTC; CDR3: CASNHRELAGGETQYF
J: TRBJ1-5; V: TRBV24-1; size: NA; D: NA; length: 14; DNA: TGTGCCACCAGTGCGGGACTAAAGAATCAGCCCCAGCATTTT; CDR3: CATSAGLKNQPQHF
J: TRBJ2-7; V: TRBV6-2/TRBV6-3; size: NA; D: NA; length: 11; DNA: TGTGCCAGCAGTTACTCCTCCGAGCAGTACTTC; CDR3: CASSYSSEQYF
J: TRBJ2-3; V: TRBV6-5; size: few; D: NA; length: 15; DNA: TGTGCCAGCACCTTGGCCCCACAAAGCACAGATACGCAGTATTTT; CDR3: CASTLAPQSTDTQYF
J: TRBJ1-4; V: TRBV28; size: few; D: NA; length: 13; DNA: TGTGCCAGCAGTTTATTGAGGGTTGAAAAACTGTTTTTT; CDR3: CASSLLRVEKLFF
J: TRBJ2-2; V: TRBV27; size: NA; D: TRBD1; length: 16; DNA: TGTGCCAGCAGTTTATGGGACAGGGCGAACACCGGGGAGCTGTTTTTT; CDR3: CASSLWDRANTGELFF
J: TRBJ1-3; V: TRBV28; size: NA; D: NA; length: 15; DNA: TGTGCCAGCAGTTTGCAGGGTTACTCTGGAAACACCATATATTTT; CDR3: CASSLQGYSGNTIYF
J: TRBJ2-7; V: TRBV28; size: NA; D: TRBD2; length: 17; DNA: TGTGCCAGCAGTTTATACCCGGGGCTAGCGGGAGCCTACGAGCAGTACTTC; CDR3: CASSLYPGLAGAYEQYF
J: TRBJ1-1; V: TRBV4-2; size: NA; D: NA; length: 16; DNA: TGTGCCAGCAGCCAAGCCCAAGGGGGGGCGAACACTGAAGCTTTCTTT; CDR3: CASSQAQGGANTEAFF
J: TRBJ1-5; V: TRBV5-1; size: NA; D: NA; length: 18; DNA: TGCGCCAGCAGCCTCCGGGACTCGGGAATCATACGCAATCAGCCCCAGCATTTT; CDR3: CASSLRDSGIIRNQPQHF
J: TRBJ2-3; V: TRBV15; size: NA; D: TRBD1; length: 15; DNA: TGTGCCACCAGCAGTGACAGGGGCCCCACAGATACGCAGTATTTT; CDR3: CATSSDRGPTDTQYF
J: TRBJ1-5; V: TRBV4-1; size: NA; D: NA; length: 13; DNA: TGCGCCAGCAGCCAAGTTAGGAATCAGCCCCAGCATTTT; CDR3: CASSQVRNQPQHF
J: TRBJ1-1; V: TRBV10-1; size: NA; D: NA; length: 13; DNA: TGCGCCAGCAGTGGCCATGGGAACACTGAAGCTTTCTTT; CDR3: CASSGHGNTEAFF
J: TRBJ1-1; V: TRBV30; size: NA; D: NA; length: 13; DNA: TGTGCCTGGAGAAACGGGGAATCAACTGAAGCTTTCTTT; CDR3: CAWRNGESTEAFF
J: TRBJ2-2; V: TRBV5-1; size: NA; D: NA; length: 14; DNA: TGCGCCAGCAGCGGAAGACAGAACACCGGGGAGCTGTTTTTT; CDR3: CASSGRQNTGELFF
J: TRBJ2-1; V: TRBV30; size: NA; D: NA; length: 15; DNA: TGTGCCTGGAGTTTGGACCGGGGACCTTACAATGAGCAGTTCTTC; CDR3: CAWSLDRGPYNEQFF
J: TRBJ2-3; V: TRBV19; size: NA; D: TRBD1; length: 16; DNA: TGTGCCAGTAGTACGAGGACAGGGGGCAGCACAGATACGCAGTATTTT; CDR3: CASSTRTGGSTDTQYF
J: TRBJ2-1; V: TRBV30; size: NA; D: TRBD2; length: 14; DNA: TGTGCCTGGAGGTCGGCTAGCGGGGGGCCCCGGCAGTTCTTC; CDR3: CAWRSASGGPRQFF
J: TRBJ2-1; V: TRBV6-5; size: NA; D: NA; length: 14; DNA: TGTGCCACCGTAGACACCAAGGGGAACAATGAGCAGTTCTTC; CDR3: CATVDTKGNNEQFF